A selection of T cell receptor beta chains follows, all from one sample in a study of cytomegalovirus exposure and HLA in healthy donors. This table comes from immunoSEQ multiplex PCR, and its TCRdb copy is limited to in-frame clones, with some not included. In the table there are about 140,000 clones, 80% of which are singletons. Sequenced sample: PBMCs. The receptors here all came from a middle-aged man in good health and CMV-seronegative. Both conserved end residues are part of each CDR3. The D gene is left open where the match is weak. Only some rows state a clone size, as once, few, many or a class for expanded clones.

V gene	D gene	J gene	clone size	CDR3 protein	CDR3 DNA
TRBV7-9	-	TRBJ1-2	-	CASSAGQSNYGYTF	TGTGCCAGCAGCGCTGGACAGTCCAACTATGGCTACACCTTC
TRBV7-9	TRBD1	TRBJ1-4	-	CASSSTFTGAQGEKLFF	TGTGCCAGCAGCTCAACCTTTACAGGGGCGCAGGGTGAAAAACTGTTTTTT
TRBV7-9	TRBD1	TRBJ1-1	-	CASSLSRDREAFF	TGTGCCAGCAGCCTTTCCCGGGACAGGGAAGCTTTCTTT
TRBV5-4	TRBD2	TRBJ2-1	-	CASSLDVSGYNEQFF	TGTGCCAGCAGCTTGGATGTTAGCGGGTACAATGAGCAGTTCTTC
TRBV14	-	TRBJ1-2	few	CASSPGTFFYGYTF	TGTGCCAGCAGCCCCGGGACTTTTTTCTATGGCTACACCTTC
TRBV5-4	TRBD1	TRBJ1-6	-	CASSWQGAARGNSPLHF	TGTGCCAGCAGTTGGCAGGGGGCAGCTCGTGGGAATTCACCCCTCCACTTT
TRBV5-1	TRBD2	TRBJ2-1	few	CASSLGWTSGHNEQFF	TGCGCCAGCAGCTTGGGATGGACTAGCGGGCACAATGAGCAGTTCTTC
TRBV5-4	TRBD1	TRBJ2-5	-	CASSLAGTDRTQYF	TGTGCCAGCAGCTTGGCGGGGACAGACCGGACCCAGTACTTC
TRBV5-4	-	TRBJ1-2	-	CASSSPHSYGYTF	TGTGCCAGCAGCTCCCCTCACAGCTATGGCTACACCTTC
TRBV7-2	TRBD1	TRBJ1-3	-	CASSLQGALPGNTIYF	TGTGCCAGCAGCTTACAGGGGGCCCTCCCTGGAAACACCATATATTTT
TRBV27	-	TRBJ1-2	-	CASSFLGPGSYGYTF	TGTGCCAGCAGTTTCTTAGGTCCAGGGTCCTATGGCTACACCTTC
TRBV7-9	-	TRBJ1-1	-	CASVLGGDNTEAFF	TGTGCCAGCGTGCTCGGGGGGGATAACACTGAAGCTTTCTTT
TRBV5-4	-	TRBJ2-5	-	CASSPQVDRQETQYF	TGTGCCAGCAGTCCCCAAGTGGACAGACAAGAGACCCAGTACTTC
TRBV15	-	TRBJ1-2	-	CATSRVGPGDGYTF	TGTGCCACCAGCAGAGTAGGACCAGGGGATGGCTACACCTTC
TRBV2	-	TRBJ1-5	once	CASTGGAAVPNQPQHF	TGTGCCAGCACCGGGGGAGCGGCGGTGCCCAATCAGCCCCAGCATTTT
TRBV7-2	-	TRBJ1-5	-	CASSLGRAGGAGQPQHF	TGTGCCAGCAGCTTAGGAAGGGCGGGGGGCGCAGGTCAGCCCCAGCATTTT
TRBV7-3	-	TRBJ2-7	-	CASSLTPGVYEQYF	TGTGCCAGCAGCTTAACCCCTGGAGTTTACGAGCAGTACTTC
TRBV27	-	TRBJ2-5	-	CASSSLRYERETQYF	TGTGCCAGCAGTTCGTTAAGATACGAGCGGGAGACCCAGTACTTC
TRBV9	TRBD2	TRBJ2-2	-	CASSVGGGSGGTGELFF	TGTGCCAGCAGCGTAGGAGGTGGTTCGGGAGGAACCGGGGAGCTGTTTTTT
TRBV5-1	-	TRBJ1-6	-	CASSLAERSPLHF	TGCGCCAGCAGCTTGGCCGAGCGTTCACCCCTCCACTTT
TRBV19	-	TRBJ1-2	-	CASKVTGAYGYTF	TGTGCCAGTAAGGTAACAGGCGCCTATGGCTACACCTTC
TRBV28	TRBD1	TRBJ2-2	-	CASAGTVNTGELFF	TGTGCCAGCGCCGGGACAGTGAACACCGGGGAGCTGTTTTTT
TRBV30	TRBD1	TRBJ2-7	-	CAWRGTGISYEQYF	TGTGCCTGGAGGGGGACAGGGATCTCCTACGAGCAGTACTTC
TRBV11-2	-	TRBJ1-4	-	CASSLDWEDEKLFF	TGTGCCAGCAGCTTAGATTGGGAGGATGAAAAACTGTTTTTT
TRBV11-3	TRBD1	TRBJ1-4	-	CASSPTGQGNEKLFF	TGTGCCAGCAGCCCAACCGGACAGGGGAATGAAAAACTGTTTTTT
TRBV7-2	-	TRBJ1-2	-	CASSLGLSTKDYGYTF	TGTGCCAGCAGCTTAGGGCTATCCACTAAAGATTATGGCTACACCTTC
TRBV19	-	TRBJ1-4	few	CASQRTAQVTGANEKLFF	TGTGCCAGCCAAAGGACGGCCCAGGTCACCGGGGCTAATGAAAAACTGTTTTTT
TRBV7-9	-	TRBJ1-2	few	CASSRSRADYGYTF	TGTGCCAGCAGCCGTTCGAGGGCAGACTATGGCTACACCTTC
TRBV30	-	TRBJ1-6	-	CAWSVHAPARSPLHF	TGTGCCTGGAGTGTACACGCCCCAGCGCGATCACCCCTCCACTTT
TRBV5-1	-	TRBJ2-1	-	CASSRWGDEQFF	TGCGCCAGCAGCCGCTGGGGAGATGAGCAGTTCTTC
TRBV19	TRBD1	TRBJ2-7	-	CASSPRRQGVDEQYF	TGTGCCAGTAGTCCACGAAGACAGGGTGTCGACGAGCAGTACTTC
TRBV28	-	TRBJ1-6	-	CASSSRSSYNSPLHF	TGTGCCAGCAGTTCGAGGAGCTCCTATAATTCACCCCTCCACTTT
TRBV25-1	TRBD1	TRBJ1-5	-	CASSDGGTDLSNQPQHF	TGTGCCAGCAGTGATGGGGGGACAGATCTTAGCAATCAGCCCCAGCATTTT
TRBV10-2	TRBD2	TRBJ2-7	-	CASSERTSGGLFYEQYF	TGCGCCAGCAGTGAGAGGACTAGCGGGGGGCTTTTCTACGAGCAGTACTTC
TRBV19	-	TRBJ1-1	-	CASSQAGGTEAFF	TGTGCCAGTTCCCAGGCGGGGGGCACTGAAGCTTTCTTT
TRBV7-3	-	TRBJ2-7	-	CASSFGASSYEQYF	TGTGCCAGCAGTTTTGGGGCCAGCTCCTACGAGCAGTACTTC
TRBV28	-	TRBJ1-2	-	CASRRTAGVSGGYTF	TGTGCCAGCAGGCGGACAGCAGGGGTTTCGGGTGGCTACACCTTC
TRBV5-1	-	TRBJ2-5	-	CASTGQLQETQYF	TGCGCCAGCACCGGACAGCTTCAAGAGACCCAGTACTTC
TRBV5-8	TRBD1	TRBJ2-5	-	CASSLLRGQGRTQETQYF	TGTGCCAGCAGCTTGTTGAGGGGACAGGGCAGAACCCAAGAGACCCAGTACTTC
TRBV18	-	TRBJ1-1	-	CATHSGDTEAFF	TGTGCCACGCACTCCGGGGACACTGAAGCTTTCTTT
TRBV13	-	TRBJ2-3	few	CASSSRQGGVADTQYF	TGTGCCAGCAGCTCCCGCCAAGGGGGGGTGGCCGATACGCAGTATTTT
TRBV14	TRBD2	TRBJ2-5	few	CASSPKVAGGHQETQYF	TGTGCCAGCAGCCCTAAGGTAGCGGGGGGCCACCAAGAGACCCAGTACTTC
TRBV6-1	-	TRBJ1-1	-	CASSPLGGEAFF	TGTGCCAGCAGTCCCTTGGGGGGTGAAGCTTTCTTT
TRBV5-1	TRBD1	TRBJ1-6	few	CASSPRQGDSPLHF	TGCGCCAGCAGCCCCCGACAGGGGGATTCACCCCTCCACTTT
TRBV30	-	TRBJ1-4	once	CAWSVGPATNEKLFF	TGTGCCTGGAGTGTGGGCCCGGCTACTAATGAAAAACTGTTTTTT
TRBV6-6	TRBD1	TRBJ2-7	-	CASSTGQGVTYEQYF	TGTGCCAGCAGTACCGGACAGGGGGTAACCTACGAGCAGTACTTC